These T cell receptor beta chains were read from a single sample in a study of blood T cell repertoires in COVID-19. Produced via immunoSEQ multiplex PCR; TCRdb's table is partial and in-frame only. The table records under 80,000 clones, roughly 87% of them present only once. Sequenced: peripheral blood. The receptors were gathered from a man between 50 and 59 years old with acute or convalescent COVID-19. Each CDR3 is given with its conserved first and last residue. D genes are given only for firm matches. Rows may omit the clone size; those that give it use once, few, many or a size class.

TRBV19	.	TRBJ2-3	TRBD1	CASRGPAGQGSSTDTQYF	TGTGCCAGTAGGGGGCCCGCGGGACAGGGGAGCAGCACAGATACGCAGTATTTT
TRBV11-2	.	TRBJ2-7	.	CASNIDGVGGATLEYF	TGTGCCAGCAACATAGACGGGGTCGGCGGGGCCACTTTGGAGTACTTC
TRBV28	.	TRBJ2-5	.	CASSLSRQETQYF	TGTGCCAGCAGTTTATCCAGACAAGAGACCCAGTACTTC
TRBV5-4	.	TRBJ2-1	.	CASRPVVGGPIF	TGTGCCAGCAGGCCGGTCGTGGGGGGGCCAATCTTC
TRBV30	.	TRBJ1-1	TRBD1	CAWRWGQIGTEAFF	TGTGCCTGGAGATGGGGACAGATTGGCACTGAAGCTTTCTTT
TRBV28	.	TRBJ1-3	TRBD1	CATLRDRWSSGNTIYF	TGTGCCACGCTAAGGGACAGATGGAGCTCTGGAAACACCATATATTTT
TRBV30	.	TRBJ1-2	.	CASLSGENYGYTF	TGTGCCTCCTTATCCGGGGAAAACTATGGCTACACCTTC
TRBV6-2/TRBV6-3	.	TRBJ2-2	TRBD2	CASSYRLAGEAGELFF	TGTGCCAGCAGTTACAGACTAGCGGGAGAGGCCGGGGAGCTGTTTTTT
TRBV28	.	TRBJ2-1	TRBD2	CASSFVAGSNNEQFF	TGTGCCAGCAGTTTCGTAGCGGGTAGTAACAATGAGCAGTTCTTC
TRBV6-1	few	TRBJ2-7	TRBD2	CASSETSGSYEQYF	TGTGCCAGCAGTGAAACTAGCGGGTCCTACGAGCAGTACTTC